Below are 11 T cell receptor beta chains sequenced from a single sample in a study of control samples from healthy donors and cancer patients. Libraries were prepared by immunoSEQ multiplex PCR; TCRdb keeps only in-frame clonotypes and omits some of them. Of 85,000 to 95,000 clones in the sample, approximately 90% were seen once. The sequenced material came from blood. These TCRs come from a woman under 40 in good health.

The chain couples TRBV5-1 to TRBJ2-7, with D hard to call. V lost 6 bases to trimming and J lost 0 bases, with 13 bases between them. The V gene's germline CDR1 is SGHRS and CDR2 YFSETQ. This CDR3 has 14 amino acids. The CDR3 region is CASNLGPGSYEQYF. CDR3 coding DNA: TGCGCCAGCAACCTTGGTCCTGGCTCCTACGAGCAGTACTTC.

V usage is TRBV6-2 or TRBV6-3 and J usage is TRBJ2-7; D tentatively reads TRBD1 or TRBD2 (5 bases each). The CDR3 has 14 amino acids. CDR1 and CDR2 from the germline V gene are MNHEY and SVGEGT. Trimming removed 2 bases at V and 3 bases at J, with 11 bases between. CDR3 nucleotide sequence: TGTGCCAGCAGTTACGAGGGACGCCGCTACGAGCAGTACTTC. Its translation is CASSYEGRRYEQYF.

In this sample, this clone turned up once. The V gene is TRBV19, the J gene TRBJ1-1, with 10 bases lining up with TRBD1. V lost 1 base, J lost 3 bases, and 11 bases stayed unmatched. This CDR3 region has 18 residues. CDR1 is LNHDA, CDR2 SQIVND, per germline (reference sequence). The CDR3 bases are TGTGCCAGTAGTATAGTCTGGACAGGGGGATTGGATGACACTGAAGCTTTCTTT. Encoded protein: CASSIVWTGGLDDTEAFF.

In nucleotides, the CDR3 is TGTGCCAGCAGCGGGAGGGCCTTTCCGGGGGAGACCCAGTACTTC. It encodes CASSGRAFPGETQYF. The chain recombines TRBV11-2 with TRBJ2-5; 7 bases are shared with TRBD2. V lost 5 bases, J lost 5 bases, and 11 bases stayed unmatched. Germline loops: CDR1 SGHAT, CDR2 FQNNGV. This CDR3 is built from 15 residues.

This clone was seen just once. The rearrangement uses TRBV7-8 and TRBJ2-7; D ambiguous. V lost 1 base to trimming and J lost 2 bases, with 12 bases between them. Germline CDR1 SGHVS, CDR2 FQNEAQ. The CDR3 loop spans 15 amino acids. Here the CDR3 DNA reads TGTGCCAGCAGCTTAGAAACAGCAAGAACCTACGAGCAGTACTTC. It codes for CASSLETARTYEQYF. Full variable domain (rest looked up from reference TRBV7-8 and TRBJ2-7): GAGVSQSPRYKVAKRGQDVALRCDPISGHVSLFWYQQALGQGPEFLTYFQNEAQLDKSGLPSDRFFAERPEGSVSTLKIQRTQQEDSAVYLCASSLETARTYEQYFGPGTRLTVT.

Note on this clone: This same CDR3 is encoded by further DNA sequences in the sample. The chain carries TRBV2 and TRBJ2-2; 15 bases map to TRBD2. The CDR3 covers 17 residues. The trim removed 7 bases at V and 3 bases at J, leaving 6 bases unmatched. Per germline, CDR1 SNHLY and CDR2 FYNNEI. The CDR3 here is CASIGLAGGPDTGELFF. CDR3 bases: TGTGCCAGCATTGGACTAGCGGGGGGGCCGGACACCGGGGAGCTGTTTTTT. The full variable domain, its missing parts supplied by reference TRBV2 and TRBJ2-2, is EPEVTQTPSHQVTQMGQEVILRCVPISNHLYFYWYRQILGQKVEFLVSFYNNEISEKSEIFDDQFSVERPDGSNFTLKIRSTKLEDSAMYFCASIGLAGGPDTGELFFGEGSRLTVL.

In regard to this clone: The junction does not match germline at one end; this may be a read error. The V call is TRBV7-2, the J call TRBJ1-6; D is unresolved. The germline gives CDR1 SGHTA, CDR2 FQGNSA. This CDR3 has 16 residues. CDR3 loop: CAGSLGGSSYNSPLHF. CDR3 coding DNA: TGTGCCGGCAGCTTAGGTGGCAGCTCCTATAATTCACCCCTCCACTTT.

The rearrangement joins TRBV7-8 to TRBJ2-2; 7 nucleotides align to TRBD1. Germline lookup yields CDR1 SGHVS and CDR2 FQNEAQ. CDR3 size: 18 residues. J gave up 3 bases and V 0 bases, and 10 bases lay outside the gene matches. CDR3 nucleotide sequence: TGTGCCAGCAGCTTAGCATTGGGGCAGGGGGTCGACACCGGGGAGCTGTTTTTT. Translated, it gives CASSLALGQGVDTGELFF.

The chain joins TRBV4-2 to TRBJ2-7; 10 bases match TRBD2. Germline V CDR1 and CDR2: LGHNA, YNFKEQ. The V and J ends lost 0 bases and 2 bases, in that order; junction bases with no gene match: 7. This CDR3 contains 17 residues. The CDR3 bases are TGTGCCAGCAGCCAAGAGGCTAGCGGGGGAACCGCCTACGAGCAGTACTTC. Translating it yields CASSQEASGGTAYEQYF.

J is TRBJ2-3 and V is TRBV9; D call uncertain. V lost 2 bases and J lost 8, with 9 bases in between. Per germline, CDR1 SGDLS and CDR2 YYNGEE. The CDR3 is 12 residues long. CDR3 sequence: CASSVPLGTQYF. The CDR3 DNA sequence: TGTGCCAGCAGCGTCCCCCTCGGTACGCAGTATTTT.

This chain connects TRBV7-9 to TRBJ1-6, with TRBD1 matching 7 bases. After removal of 7 bases from V and 3 bases from J, the junction contained 6 bases not matched to a gene. This CDR3 is 15 amino acids long. CDR1 is SEHNR, CDR2 FQNEAQ, per germline (reference sequence). CDR3 in amino acids: CASTKGQNYNSPLHF. In DNA, the CDR3 is TGTGCCAGCACAAAGGGACAGAACTATAATTCACCCCTCCACTTT.